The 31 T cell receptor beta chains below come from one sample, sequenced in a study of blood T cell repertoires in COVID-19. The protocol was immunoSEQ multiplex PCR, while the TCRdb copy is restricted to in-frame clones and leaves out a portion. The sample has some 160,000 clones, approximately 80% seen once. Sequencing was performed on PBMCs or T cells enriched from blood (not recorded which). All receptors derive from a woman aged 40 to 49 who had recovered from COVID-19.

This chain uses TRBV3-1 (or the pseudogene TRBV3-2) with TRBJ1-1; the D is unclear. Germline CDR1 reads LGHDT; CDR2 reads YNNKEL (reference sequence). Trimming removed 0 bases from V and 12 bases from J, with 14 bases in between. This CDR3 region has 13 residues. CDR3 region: CASSQESGLRTFF. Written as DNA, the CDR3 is TGTGCCAGCAGCCAAGAATCGGGTCTCCGAACTTTCTTT.

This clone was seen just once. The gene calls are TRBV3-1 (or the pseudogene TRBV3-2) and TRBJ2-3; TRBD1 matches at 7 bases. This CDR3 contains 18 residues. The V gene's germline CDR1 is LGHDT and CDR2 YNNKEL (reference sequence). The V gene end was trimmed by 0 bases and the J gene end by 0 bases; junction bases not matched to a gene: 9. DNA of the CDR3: TGTGCCAGCAGCCAAGAGCCACAGGGGCGTTATAGCACAGATACGCAGTATTTT. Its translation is CASSQEPQGRYSTDTQYF.

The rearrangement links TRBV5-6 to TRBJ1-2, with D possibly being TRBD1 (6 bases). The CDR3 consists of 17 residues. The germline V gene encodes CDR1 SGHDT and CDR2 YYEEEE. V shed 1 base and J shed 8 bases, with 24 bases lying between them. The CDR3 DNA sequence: TGTGCCAGCAGCTTGATCACAACCCGGCTAACAGGGAAGGGCTACACCTTC. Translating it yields CASSLITTRLTGKGYTF.

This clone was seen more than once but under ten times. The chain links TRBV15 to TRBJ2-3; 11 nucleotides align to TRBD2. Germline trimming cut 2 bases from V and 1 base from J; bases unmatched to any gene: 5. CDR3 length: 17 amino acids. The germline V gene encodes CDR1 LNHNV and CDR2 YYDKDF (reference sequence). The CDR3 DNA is TGTGCCACCAGCAGATCCTTAGCGGGAGGGCGCACAGATACGCAGTATTTT. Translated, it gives CATSRSLAGGRTDTQYF. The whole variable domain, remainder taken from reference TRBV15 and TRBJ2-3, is DAMVIQNPRYQVTQFGKPVTLSCSQTLNHNVMYWYQQKSSQAPKLLFHYYDKDFNNEADTPDNFQSRRPNTSFCFLDIRSPGLGDTAMYLCATSRSLAGGRTDTQYFGPGTRLTVL.

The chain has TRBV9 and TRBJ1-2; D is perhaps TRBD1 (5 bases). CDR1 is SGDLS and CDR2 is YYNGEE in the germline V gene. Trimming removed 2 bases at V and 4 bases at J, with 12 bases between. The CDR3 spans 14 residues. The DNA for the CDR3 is TGTGCCAGCAGCGTTCCGGGGGACGTCTATGGCTACACCTTC. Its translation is CASSVPGDVYGYTF.

DNA of the CDR3: TGCGCCAGCAGCTTGGGGGACAGAGAGAACACTGAAGCTTTCTTT. Translating it yields CASSLGDRENTEAFF. The chain is built from TRBV5-1 and TRBJ1-1; 7 bases are shared with TRBD1. Germline CDR1 is SGHRS and CDR2 is YFSETQ. The trim removed 0 bases at V and 1 base at J, leaving 3 bases unmatched. The length of the CDR3 is 15 residues. Full variable domain (missing parts from reference TRBV5-1 and TRBJ1-1): KAGVTQTPRYLIKTRGQQVTLSCSPISGHRSVSWYQQTPGQGLQFLFEYFSETQRNKGNFPGRFSGRQFSNSRSEMNVSTLELGDSALYLCASSLGDRENTEAFFGQGTRLTVV.

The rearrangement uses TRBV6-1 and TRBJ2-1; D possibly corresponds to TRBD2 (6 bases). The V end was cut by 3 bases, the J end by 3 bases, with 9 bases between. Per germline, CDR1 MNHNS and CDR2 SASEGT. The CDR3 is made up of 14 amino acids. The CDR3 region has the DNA TGTGCCAGCAGTGAGGGGGAGGTCTACAATGAGCAGTTCTTC. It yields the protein CASSEGEVYNEQFF.

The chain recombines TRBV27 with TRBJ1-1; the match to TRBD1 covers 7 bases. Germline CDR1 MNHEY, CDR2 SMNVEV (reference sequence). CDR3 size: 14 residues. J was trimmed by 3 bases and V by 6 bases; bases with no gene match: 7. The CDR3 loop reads CASRGAGGDTEAFF. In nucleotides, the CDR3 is TGTGCCAGCAGGGGGGCAGGGGGTGACACTGAAGCTTTCTTT.

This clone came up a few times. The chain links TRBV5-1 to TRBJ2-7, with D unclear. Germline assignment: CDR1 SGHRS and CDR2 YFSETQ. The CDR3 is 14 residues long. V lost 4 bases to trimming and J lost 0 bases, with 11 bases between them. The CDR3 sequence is CASSETALSYEQYF. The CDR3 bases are TGCGCCAGCAGCGAAACAGCCCTCTCCTACGAGCAGTACTTC.

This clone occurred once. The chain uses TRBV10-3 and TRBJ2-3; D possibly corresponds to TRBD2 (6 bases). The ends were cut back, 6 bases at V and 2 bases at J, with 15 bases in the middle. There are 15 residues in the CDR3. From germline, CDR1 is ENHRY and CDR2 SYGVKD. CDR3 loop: CAIRGDSRVTDTQYF. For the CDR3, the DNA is TGTGCCATCAGGGGGGACTCTAGGGTCACAGATACGCAGTATTTT.

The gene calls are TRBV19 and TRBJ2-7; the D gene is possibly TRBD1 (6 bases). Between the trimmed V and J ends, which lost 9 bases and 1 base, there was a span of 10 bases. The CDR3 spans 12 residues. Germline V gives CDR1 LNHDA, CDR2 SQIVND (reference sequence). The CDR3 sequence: CASRDTSYEQYF. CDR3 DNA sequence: TGTGCCAGCCGGGACACGTCCTACGAGCAGTACTTC.

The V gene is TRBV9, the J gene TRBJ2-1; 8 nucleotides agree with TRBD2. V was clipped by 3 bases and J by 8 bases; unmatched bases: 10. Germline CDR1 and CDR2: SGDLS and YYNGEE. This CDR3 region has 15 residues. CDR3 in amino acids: CASSASSGPRHEQFF. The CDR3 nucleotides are TGTGCCAGCAGCGCATCTAGCGGGCCCAGGCATGAGCAGTTCTTC.

The DNA of the CDR3 is TGTGCCAGCAGCCCTACCCGCGGGAGAGGTAACACCGGGGAGCTGTTTTTT. Its protein is CASSPTRGRGNTGELFF. J is TRBJ2-2 and V is TRBV6-2 or TRBV6-3, with 7 bases identical to TRBD2. CDR3 length: 17 residues. Losses at the gene ends were 6 bases for V and 2 bases for J; bases not matched to a gene: 12. CDR1 is MNHEY, CDR2 SVGEGT, per germline.

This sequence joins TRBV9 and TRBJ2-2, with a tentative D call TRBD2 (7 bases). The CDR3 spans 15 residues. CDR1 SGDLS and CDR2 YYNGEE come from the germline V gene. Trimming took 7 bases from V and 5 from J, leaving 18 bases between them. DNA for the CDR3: TGTGCCAGCGCAGCTCGGGGGGCAAGAACCGGGGAGCTGTTTTTT. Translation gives CASAARGARTGELFF.

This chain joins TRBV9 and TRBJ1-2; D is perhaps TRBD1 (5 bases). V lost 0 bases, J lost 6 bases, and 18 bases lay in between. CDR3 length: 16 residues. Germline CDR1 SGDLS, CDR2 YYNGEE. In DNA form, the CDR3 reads TGTGCCAGCAGCGTAGGCTCAGGGCGGTCCAGGGATGGCTACACCTTC. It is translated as CASSVGSGRSRDGYTF.

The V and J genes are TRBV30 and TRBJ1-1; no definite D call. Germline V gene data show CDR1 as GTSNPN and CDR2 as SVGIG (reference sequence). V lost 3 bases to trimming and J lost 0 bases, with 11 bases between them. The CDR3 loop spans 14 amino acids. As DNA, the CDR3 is TGTGCCTGGAGGGAGGGCGGACTGAACACTGAAGCTTTCTTT. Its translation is CAWREGGLNTEAFF.

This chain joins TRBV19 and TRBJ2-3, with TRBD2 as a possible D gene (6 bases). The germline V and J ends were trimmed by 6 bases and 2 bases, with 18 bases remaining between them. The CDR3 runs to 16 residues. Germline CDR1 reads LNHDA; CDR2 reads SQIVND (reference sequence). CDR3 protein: CASSLALGDSTDTQYF. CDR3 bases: TGTGCCAGTAGCCTAGCCCTGGGGGACTCCACAGATACGCAGTATTTT.

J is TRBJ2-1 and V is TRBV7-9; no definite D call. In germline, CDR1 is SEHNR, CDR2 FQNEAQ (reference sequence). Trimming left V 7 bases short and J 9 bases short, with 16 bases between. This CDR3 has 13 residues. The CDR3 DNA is TGTGCCAGCACCGATTCGGTAAGGAGTGAGCAGTTCTTC. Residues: CASTDSVRSEQFF.

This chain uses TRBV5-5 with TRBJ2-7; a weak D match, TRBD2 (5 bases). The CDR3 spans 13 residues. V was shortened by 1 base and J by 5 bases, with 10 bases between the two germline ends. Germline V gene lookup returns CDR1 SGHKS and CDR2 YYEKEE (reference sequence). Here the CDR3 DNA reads TGTGCCAGCAGCTTGAGCAGGAGGAACGAGCAGTACTTC. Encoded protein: CASSLSRRNEQYF.

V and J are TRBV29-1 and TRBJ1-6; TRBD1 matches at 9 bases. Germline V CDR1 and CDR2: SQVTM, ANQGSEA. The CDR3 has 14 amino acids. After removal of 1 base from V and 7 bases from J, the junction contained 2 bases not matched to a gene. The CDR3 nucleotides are TGCAGCGTTGAAGTCGGGACAGGGAATTCACCCCTCCACTTT. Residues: CSVEVGTGNSPLHF.

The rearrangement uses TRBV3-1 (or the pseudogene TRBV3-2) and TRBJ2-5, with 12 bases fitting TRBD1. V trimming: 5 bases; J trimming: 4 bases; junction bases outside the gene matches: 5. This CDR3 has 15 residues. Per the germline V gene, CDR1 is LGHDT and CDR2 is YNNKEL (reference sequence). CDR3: CASSFGTGGRETQYF. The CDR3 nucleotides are TGTGCCAGCAGCTTCGGGACAGGGGGCAGAGAGACCCAGTACTTC.

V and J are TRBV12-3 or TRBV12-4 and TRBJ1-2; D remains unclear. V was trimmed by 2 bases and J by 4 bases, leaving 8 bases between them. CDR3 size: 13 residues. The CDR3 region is CASSLKGSYGYTF. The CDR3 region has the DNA TGTGCCAGCAGTTTAAAAGGGAGCTATGGCTACACCTTC.

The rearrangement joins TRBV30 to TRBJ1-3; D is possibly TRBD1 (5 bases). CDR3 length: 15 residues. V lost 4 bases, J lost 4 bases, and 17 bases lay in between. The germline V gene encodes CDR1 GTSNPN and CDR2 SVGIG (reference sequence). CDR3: CAWNGVGQRGNTIYF. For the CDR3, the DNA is TGTGCCTGGAACGGAGTGGGGCAAAGAGGAAACACCATATATTTT.

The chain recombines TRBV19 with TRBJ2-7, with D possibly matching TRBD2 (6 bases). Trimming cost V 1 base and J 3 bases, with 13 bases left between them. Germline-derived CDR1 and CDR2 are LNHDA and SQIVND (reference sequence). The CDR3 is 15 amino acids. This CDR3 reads CASSIAVGGGYEQYF. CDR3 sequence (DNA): TGTGCCAGTAGTATAGCGGTTGGGGGAGGCTACGAGCAGTACTTC. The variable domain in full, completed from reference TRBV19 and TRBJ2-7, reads DGGITQSPKYLFRKEGQNVTLSCEQNLNHDAMYWYRQDPGQGLRLIYYSQIVNDFQKGDIAEGYSVSREKKESFPLTVTSAQKNPTAFYLCASSIAVGGGYEQYFGPGTRLTVT.

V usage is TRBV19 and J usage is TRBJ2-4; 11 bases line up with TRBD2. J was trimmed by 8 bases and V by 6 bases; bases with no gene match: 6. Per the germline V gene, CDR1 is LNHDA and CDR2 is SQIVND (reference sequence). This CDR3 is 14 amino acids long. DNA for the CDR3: TGTGCCAGTAGACTAGCGGGAGAGGGAGACATTCAGTACTTC. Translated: CASRLAGEGDIQYF.

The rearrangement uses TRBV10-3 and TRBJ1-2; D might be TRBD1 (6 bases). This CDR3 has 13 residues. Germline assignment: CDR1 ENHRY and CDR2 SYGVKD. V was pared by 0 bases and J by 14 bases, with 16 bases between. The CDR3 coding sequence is TGTGCCATCAGTGAGTCTGGGGGCCAGTCTAAAACCTTC. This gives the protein CAISESGGQSKTF.

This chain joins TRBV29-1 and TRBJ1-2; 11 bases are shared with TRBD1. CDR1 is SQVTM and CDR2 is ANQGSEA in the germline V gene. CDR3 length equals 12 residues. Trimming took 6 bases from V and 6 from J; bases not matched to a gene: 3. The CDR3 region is CSVWTGGNGYTF. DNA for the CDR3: TGCAGCGTCTGGACAGGGGGCAATGGCTACACCTTC.

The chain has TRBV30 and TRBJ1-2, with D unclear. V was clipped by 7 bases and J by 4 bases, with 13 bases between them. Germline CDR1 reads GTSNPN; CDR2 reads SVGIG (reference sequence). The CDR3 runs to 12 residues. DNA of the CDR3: TGTGCCTACCTTTGGGGAGGCTATGGCTACACCTTC. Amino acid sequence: CAYLWGGYGYTF.

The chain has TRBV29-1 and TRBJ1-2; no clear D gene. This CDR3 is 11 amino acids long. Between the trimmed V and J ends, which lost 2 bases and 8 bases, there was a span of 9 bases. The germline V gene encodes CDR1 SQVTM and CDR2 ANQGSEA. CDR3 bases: TGCAGCGTTGAAAGTCAGGAAGGCTACACCTTC. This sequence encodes CSVESQEGYTF.

This chain's CDR3 is CASAPLTSESSYNEQFF. The CDR3 nucleotides read TGTGCCAGCGCTCCCCTTACTAGCGAAAGCTCCTACAATGAGCAGTTCTTC. The gene calls are TRBV25-1 and TRBJ2-1; 7 bases line up with TRBD2. Germline V lookup: CDR1 MGHDK, CDR2 SYGVNS. CDR3 length: 17 amino acids. J gave up 0 bases and V 8 bases, and 13 bases lay outside the gene matches.

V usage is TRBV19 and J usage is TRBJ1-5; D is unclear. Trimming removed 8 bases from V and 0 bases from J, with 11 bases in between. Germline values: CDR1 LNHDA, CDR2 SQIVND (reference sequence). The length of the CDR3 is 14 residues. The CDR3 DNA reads TGTGCCAGTGCGGGAGGGTATAGCAATCAGCCCCAGCATTTT. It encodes CASAGGYSNQPQHF.